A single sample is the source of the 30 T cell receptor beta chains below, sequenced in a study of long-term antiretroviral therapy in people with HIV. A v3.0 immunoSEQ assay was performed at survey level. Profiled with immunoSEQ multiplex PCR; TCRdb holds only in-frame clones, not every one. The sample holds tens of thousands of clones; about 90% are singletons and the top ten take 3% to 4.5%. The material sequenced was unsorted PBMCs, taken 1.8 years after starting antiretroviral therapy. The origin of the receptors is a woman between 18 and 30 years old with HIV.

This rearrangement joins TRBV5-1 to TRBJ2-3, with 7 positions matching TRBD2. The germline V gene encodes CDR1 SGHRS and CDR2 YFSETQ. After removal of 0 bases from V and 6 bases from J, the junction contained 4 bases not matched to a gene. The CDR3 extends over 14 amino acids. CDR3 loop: CASSLEVGGDTQYF. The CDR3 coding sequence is TGCGCCAGCAGCTTGGAGGTGGGGGGGGATACGCAGTATTTT. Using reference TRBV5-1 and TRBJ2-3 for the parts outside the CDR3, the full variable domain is KAGVTQTPRYLIKTRGQQVTLSCSPISGHRSVSWYQQTPGQGLQFLFEYFSETQRNKGNFPGRFSGRQFSNSRSEMNVSTLELGDSALYLCASSLEVGGDTQYFGPGTRLTVL.

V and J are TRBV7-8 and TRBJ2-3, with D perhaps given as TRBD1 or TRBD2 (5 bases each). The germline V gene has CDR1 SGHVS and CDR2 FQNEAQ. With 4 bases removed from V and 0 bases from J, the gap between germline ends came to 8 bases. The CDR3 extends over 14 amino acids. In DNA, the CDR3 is TGTGCCAGCAGCTCCCGGGACAGCACAGATACGCAGTATTTT. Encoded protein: CASSSRDSTDTQYF.

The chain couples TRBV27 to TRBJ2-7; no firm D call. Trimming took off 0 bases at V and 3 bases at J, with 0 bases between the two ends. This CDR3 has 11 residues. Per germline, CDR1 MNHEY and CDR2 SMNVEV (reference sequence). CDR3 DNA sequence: TGTGCCAGCAGTTTATCCTACGAGCAGTACTTC. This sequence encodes CASSLSYEQYF.

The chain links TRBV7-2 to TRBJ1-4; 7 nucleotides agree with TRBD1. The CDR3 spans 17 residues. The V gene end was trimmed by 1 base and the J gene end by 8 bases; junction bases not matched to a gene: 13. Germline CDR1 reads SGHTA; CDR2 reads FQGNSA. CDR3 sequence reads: CASSLGLGQGEGEKLFF. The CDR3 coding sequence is TGTGCCAGCAGCTTAGGGTTGGGGCAGGGGGAAGGAGAAAAACTGTTTTTT.

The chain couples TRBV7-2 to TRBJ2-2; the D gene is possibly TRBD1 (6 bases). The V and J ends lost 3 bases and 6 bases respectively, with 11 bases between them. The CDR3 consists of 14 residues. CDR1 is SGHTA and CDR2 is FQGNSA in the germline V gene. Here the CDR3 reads CASSFGTPSGELFF. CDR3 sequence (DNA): TGTGCCAGCAGCTTCGGGACACCTTCCGGGGAGCTGTTTTTT.

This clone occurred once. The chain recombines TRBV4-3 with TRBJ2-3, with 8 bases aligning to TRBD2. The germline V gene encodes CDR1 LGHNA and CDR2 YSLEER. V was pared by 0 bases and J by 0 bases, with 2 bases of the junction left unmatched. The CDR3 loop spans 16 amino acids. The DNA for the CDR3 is TGCGCCAGCAGCCAAGATGGCGGGAGGAGCACAGATACGCAGTATTTT. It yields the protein CASSQDGGRSTDTQYF.

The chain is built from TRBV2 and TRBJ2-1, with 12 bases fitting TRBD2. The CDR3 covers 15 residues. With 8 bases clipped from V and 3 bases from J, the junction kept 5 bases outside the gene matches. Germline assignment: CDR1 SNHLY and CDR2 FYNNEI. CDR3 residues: CASGGTSGYYNEQFF. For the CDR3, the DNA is TGTGCCAGCGGCGGGACTAGCGGGTACTACAATGAGCAGTTCTTC.

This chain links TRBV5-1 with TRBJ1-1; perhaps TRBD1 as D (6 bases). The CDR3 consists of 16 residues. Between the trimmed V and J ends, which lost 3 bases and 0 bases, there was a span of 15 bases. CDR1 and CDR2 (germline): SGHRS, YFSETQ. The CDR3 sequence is CASSSLTGTLNTEAFF. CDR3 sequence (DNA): TGCGCCAGCAGCTCCCTAACCGGGACATTGAACACTGAAGCTTTCTTT.

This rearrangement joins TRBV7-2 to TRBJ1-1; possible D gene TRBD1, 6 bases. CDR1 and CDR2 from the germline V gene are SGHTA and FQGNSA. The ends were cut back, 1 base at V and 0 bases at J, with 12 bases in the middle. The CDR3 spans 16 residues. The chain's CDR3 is CASSLEMGAVNTEAFF. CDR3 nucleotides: TGTGCCAGCAGCTTAGAGATGGGGGCCGTGAACACTGAAGCTTTCTTT. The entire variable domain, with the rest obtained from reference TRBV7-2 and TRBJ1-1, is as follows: GAGVSQSPSNKVTEKGKDVELRCDPISGHTALYWYRQSLGQGLEFLIYFQGNSAPDKSGLPSDRFSAERTGGSVSTLTIQRTQQEDSAVYLCASSLEMGAVNTEAFFGQGTRLTVV.

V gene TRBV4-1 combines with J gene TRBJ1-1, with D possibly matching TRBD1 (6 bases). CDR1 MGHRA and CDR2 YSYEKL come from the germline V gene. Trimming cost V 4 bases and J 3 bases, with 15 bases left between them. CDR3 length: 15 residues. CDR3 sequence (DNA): TGCGCCAGCAGCCTAGGGTCCGGGACATACACTGAAGCTTTCTTT. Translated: CASSLGSGTYTEAFF.

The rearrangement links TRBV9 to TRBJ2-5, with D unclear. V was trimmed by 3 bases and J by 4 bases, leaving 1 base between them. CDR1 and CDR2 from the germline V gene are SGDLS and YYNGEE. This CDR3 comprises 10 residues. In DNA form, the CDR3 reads TGTGCCAGCAGCGGAGAGACCCAGTACTTC. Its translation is CASSGETQYF.

CDR3 sequence reads: CASSIDVQGDWGSNQPQHF. DNA for the CDR3: TGTGCCAGTAGTATCGATGTGCAGGGTGATTGGGGTAGCAATCAGCCCCAGCATTTT. The chain uses TRBV19 and TRBJ1-5, with D possibly matching TRBD1 (5 bases). The CDR3 sequence is 19 residues long. Germline CDR1 LNHDA, CDR2 SQIVND (reference sequence). V lost 3 bases and J 0 bases, leaving 21 bases between the germline ends.

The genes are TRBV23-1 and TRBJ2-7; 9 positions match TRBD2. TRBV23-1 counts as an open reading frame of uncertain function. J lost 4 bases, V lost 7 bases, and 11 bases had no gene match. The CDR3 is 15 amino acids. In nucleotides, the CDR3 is TGCGCCAGCAAAGCAGCGGGAGGAAGTAAATACGAGCAGTACTTC. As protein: CASKAAGGSKYEQYF.

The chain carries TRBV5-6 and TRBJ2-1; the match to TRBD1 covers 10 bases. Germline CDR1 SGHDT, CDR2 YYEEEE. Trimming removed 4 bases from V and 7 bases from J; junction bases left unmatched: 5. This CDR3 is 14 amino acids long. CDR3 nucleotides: TGTGCCAGCAGCGGACAGGGGGTGTGGAATGAGCAGTTCTTC. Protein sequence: CASSGQGVWNEQFF.

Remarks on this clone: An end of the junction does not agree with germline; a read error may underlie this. For the CDR3, the DNA is TGTGCCAGCAGCCGGACAGGGGGCAGCGATTTT. Translated, it gives CASSRTGGSDF. The V call is TRBV28, the J call TRBJ2-3; TRBD1 matches at 11 bases. The germline CDR1 and CDR2 sequences are MDHEN and SYDVKM. The CDR3 has 11 residues.

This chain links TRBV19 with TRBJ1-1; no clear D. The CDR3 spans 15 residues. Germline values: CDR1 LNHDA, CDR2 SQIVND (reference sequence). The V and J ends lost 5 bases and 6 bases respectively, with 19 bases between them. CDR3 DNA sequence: TGTGCCAGTAGTGGAAGTTCAGGATCCCTCTCTGAAGCTTTCTTT. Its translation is CASSGSSGSLSEAFF.

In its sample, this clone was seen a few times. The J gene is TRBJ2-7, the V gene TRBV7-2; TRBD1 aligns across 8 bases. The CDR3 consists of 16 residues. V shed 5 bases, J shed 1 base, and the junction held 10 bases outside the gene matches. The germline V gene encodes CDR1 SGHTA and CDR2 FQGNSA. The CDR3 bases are TGTGCCAGCAGCCCCCGTGGCAGGGGGCTATCCTACGAGCAGTACTTC. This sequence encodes CASSPRGRGLSYEQYF.

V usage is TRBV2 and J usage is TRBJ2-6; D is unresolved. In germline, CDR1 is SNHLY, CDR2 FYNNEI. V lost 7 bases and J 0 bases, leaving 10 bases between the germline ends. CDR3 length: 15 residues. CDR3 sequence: CASTAQISGANVLTF. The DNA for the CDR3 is TGTGCCAGCACTGCCCAGATCTCTGGGGCCAACGTCCTGACTTTC.

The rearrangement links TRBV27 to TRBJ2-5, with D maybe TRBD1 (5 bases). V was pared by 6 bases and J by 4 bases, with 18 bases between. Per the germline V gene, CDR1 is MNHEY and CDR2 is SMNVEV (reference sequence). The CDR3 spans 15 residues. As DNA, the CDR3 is TGTGCCAGCAGCCTCTCTGGACAAGCCTTAGAGACCCAGTACTTC. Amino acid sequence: CASSLSGQALETQYF.

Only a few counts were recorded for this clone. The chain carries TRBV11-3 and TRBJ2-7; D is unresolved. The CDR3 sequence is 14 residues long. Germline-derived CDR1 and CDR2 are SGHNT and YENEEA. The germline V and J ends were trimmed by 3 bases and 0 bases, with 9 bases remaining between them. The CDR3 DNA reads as TGTGCCAGCAGCTTGGGTGCCTTCTCCTACGAGCAGTACTTC. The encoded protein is CASSLGAFSYEQYF.

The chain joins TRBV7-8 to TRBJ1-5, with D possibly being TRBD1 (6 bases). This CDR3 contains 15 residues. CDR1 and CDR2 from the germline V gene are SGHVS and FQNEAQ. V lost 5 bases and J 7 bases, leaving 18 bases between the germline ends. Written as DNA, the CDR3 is TGTGCCAGCAGCCCCGAACAGGGTATAGGGCAGCCCCAGCATTTT. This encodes CASSPEQGIGQPQHF.

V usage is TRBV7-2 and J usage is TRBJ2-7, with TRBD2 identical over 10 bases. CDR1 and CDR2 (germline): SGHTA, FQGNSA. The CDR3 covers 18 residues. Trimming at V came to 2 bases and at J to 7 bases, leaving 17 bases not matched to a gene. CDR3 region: CASSLFPPVAGGSWEQYF. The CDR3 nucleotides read TGTGCCAGCAGCTTATTCCCTCCGGTAGCGGGAGGAAGTTGGGAGCAGTACTTC.

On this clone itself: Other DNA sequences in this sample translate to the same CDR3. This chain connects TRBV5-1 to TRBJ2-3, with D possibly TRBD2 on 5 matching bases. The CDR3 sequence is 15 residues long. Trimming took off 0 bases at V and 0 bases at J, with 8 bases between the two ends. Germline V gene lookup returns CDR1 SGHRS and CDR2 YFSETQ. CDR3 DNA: TGCGCCAGCAGCTTGGAGAGGACTAGCACAGATACGCAGTATTTT. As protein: CASSLERTSTDTQYF.

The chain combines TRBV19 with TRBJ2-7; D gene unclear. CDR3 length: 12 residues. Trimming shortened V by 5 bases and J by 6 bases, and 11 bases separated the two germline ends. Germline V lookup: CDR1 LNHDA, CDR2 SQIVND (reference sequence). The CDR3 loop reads CASSWPSGEQYF. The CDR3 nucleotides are TGTGCCAGTAGTTGGCCGTCTGGCGAGCAGTACTTC.

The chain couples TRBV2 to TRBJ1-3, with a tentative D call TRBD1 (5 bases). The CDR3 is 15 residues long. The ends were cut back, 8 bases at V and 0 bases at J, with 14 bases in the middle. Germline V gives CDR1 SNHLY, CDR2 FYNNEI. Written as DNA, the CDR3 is TGTGCCAGCCACCGGGGCCCTAGCTCTGGAAACACCATATATTTT. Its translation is CASHRGPSSGNTIYF. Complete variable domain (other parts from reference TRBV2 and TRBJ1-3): EPEVTQTPSHQVTQMGQEVILRCVPISNHLYFYWYRQILGQKVEFLVSFYNNEISEKSEIFDDQFSVERPDGSNFTLKIRSTKLEDSAMYFCASHRGPSSGNTIYFGEGSWLTVV.

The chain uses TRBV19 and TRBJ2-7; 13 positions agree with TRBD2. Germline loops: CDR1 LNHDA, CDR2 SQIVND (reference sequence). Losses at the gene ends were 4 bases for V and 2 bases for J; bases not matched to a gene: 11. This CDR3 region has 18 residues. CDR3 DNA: TGTGCCAGTAGTAAATCGTTACTAGCGGGAGGGACAACCTACGAGCAGTACTTC. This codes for CASSKSLLAGGTTYEQYF.

This CDR3 is CASSFPSLYEQYF. In DNA, the CDR3 is TGTGCCAGCAGTTTCCCAAGCCTCTACGAGCAGTACTTC. The V call is TRBV28, the J call TRBJ2-7; D call uncertain. Looked up from germline, CDR1 is MDHEN and CDR2 is SYDVKM. This CDR3 is 13 amino acids long. V was shortened by 3 bases and J by 3 bases, with 9 bases between the two germline ends.

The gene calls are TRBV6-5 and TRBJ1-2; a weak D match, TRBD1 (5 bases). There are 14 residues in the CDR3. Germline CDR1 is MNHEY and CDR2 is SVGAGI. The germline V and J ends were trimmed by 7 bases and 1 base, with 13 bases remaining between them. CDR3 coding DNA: TGTGCCAGCACCGAGGGGACGTTTAACTATGGCTACACCTTC. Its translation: CASTEGTFNYGYTF.

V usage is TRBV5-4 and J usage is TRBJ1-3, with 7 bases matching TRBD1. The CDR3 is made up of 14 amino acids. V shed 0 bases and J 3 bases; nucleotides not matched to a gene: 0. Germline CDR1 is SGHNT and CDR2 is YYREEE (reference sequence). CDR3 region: CASSLDRGGNTIYF. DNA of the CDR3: TGTGCCAGCAGCTTGGACAGGGGTGGAAACACCATATATTTT.

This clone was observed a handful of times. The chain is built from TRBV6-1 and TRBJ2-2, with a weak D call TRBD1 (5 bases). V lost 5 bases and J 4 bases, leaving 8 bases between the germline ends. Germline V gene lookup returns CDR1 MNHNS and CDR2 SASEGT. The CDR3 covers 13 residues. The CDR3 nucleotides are TGTGCCAGCAGTCTTGACAGCACCGGGGAGCTGTTTTTT. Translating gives CASSLDSTGELFF.